This T cell receptor beta chain is from a study of CD4 T cells in relation to SARS-CoV-2 and coronaviruses. Study details: ViraFEST: roughly ten-day antigen culture of PBMCs, then TCR beta CDR3 sequencing.

The table came from immunoSEQ multiplex PCR; TCRdb's copy has only in-frame clones and leaves some out. The table shows fewer than 20,000 clones, with 70% to 85% occurring only once. Before the COVID-19 pandemic, during about 2011-2019, CD4+ T cells were taken from unexposed donors. The cells were cultured for about ten days before CD4+ T cells were isolated. Cells permitting, SARS-CoV-2 S/N and four cold-coronavirus spikes were tested on unexposed-donor CD4+ T cells. Cultures received half-medium IL-2 refreshes on days 3 and 7. As for this clone: Its specificity is unknown.

Sequencing input: CD4+ T cells from PBMCs, cultured in vitro. This clonotype was obtained from a human donor in good health.

The CDR3 nucleotides read TGCGCCAGCAGCCAAGAATCGGGAACGGGACTAGCATCCTACAATGAGCAGTTCTTC. Its translation is CASSQESGTGLASYNEQFF. The rearrangement uses TRBV4-1 and TRBJ2-1; 9 bases line up with TRBD2. CDR3 length: 19 residues. V gave up 0 bases and J gave up 1 base; unmatched junction bases: 10. The germline CDR1 and CDR2 sequences are MGHRA and YSYEKL.